The sequence of this TCR beta chain was determined in a study of control samples from healthy donors and cancer patients. This CDR3 is 14 amino acids long. Trimming took off 4 bases at V and 4 bases at J, with 14 bases between the two ends. Germline V gene lookup returns CDR1 LNHDA and CDR2 SQIVND (reference sequence). Assay: immunoSEQ multiplex PCR; the TCRdb copy retains only in-frame clones and omits some. The sample holds approximately 97,000 clones, over 80% seen once. What was sequenced was blood. The chain joins TRBV19 to TRBJ2-7, with D possibly TRBD1 on 6 matching bases. This sequence was found in a man aged 25 to 45 in good health. The CDR3 loop is CASSTTGLAYEQYF. CDR3 DNA: TGTGCCAGTAGTACCACAGGGTTAGCGTACGAGCAGTACTTC.